Below, one T cell receptor (beta chain) is given with its context. The record originates from a study of blood T cell repertoires in COVID-19. The CDR3 contains 13 residues. Trimming cost V 5 bases and J 3 bases; bases outside gene matches: 3. Germline V gives CDR1 LNHDA, CDR2 SQIVND (reference sequence). Using immunoSEQ multiplex PCR, the repertoire was profiled, and TCRdb retains in-frame clones only, with some absent. The repertoire holds a few hundred thousand clones, with around nine tenths as singletons. The chain joins TRBV19 to TRBJ1-2; 7 positions agree with TRBD1. Source material: PBMCs or T cells enriched from blood (not recorded which). The sequence was obtained from a woman aged 60-75 years who had recovered from COVID-19. The CDR3 spells CASSFTGDYGYTF. Here the CDR3 DNA reads TGTGCCAGTAGTTTTACAGGGGACTATGGCTACACCTTC. Filled out from reference TRBV19 and TRBJ1-2, the complete variable domain reads DGGITQSPKYLFRKEGQNVTLSCEQNLNHDAMYWYRQDPGQGLRLIYYSQIVNDFQKGDIAEGYSVSREKKESFPLTVTSAQKNPTAFYLCASSFTGDYGYTFGSGTRLTVV.